This TCR beta chain emerged from a study of graft-versus-host responses after intestinal transplantation. Study-level findings and limits: Recipient-marrow GvH clones were detected, some having first appeared in ileum or blood.

Processing was applied to graft tissue in order to liberate intraepithelial and lamina propria lymphocytes. Data came from immunoSEQ multiplex PCR; TCRdb stores just in-frame clones and leaves some out. Here the sample spans some 15,000 clones, approximately 59% being singletons. With regard to this clone: Antigen unknown.

The receptor's source is a human patient who received an intestinal transplant, so some T cells may come from the graft donor. The sequencing here drew on ileum tissue, taken 524 days after transplant.

Here the CDR3 reads CASTGLAGGPDTQYF. In DNA form, the CDR3 reads TGCGCCAGCACCGGACTAGCGGGGGGGCCAGATACGCAGTATTTT. V usage is TRBV10-2 and J usage is TRBJ2-3, with TRBD2 matching 15 bases. Germline V gives CDR1 WSHSY, CDR2 SAAADI. The length of the CDR3 is 15 residues. After removal of 7 bases from V and 4 bases from J, the junction contained 3 bases not matched to a gene.